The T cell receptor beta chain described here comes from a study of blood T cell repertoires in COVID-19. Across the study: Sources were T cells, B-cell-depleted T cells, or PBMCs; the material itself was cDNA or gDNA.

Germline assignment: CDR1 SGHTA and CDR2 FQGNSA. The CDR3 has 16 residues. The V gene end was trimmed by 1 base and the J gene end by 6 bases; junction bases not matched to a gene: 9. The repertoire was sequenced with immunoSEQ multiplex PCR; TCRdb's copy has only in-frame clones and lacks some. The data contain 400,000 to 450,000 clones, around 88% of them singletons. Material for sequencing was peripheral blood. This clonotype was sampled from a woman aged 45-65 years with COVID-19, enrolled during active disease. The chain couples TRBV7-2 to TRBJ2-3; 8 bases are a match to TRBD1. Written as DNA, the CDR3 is TGTGCCAGCAGCTTAGGAGAGACAGGGGTTATCGATACGCAGTATTTT. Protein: CASSLGETGVIDTQYF.